One and the same sample provided the 26 T cell receptor beta chains below, sequenced in a study of cytomegalovirus exposure and HLA in healthy donors. PCR primers comprised 60 Vbeta and 13 Jbeta primers. Clones were read by immunoSEQ multiplex PCR, and TCRdb kept only the in-frame ones, dropping some. Of 200,000 to 250,000 clones listed, about 82% were seen once; the top ten hold roughly 3.1%. The sequencing input was PBMCs. Receptors were obtained from a man in his thirties or forties in good health and CMV-seronegative.

This clone has only a few counts. This chain joins TRBV5-5 and TRBJ2-2; 7 nucleotides match TRBD1. This CDR3 is 15 amino acids long. The germline V gene has CDR1 SGHKS and CDR2 YYEKEE (reference sequence). V gave up 2 bases and J gave up 7 bases; unmatched junction bases: 8. CDR3 DNA: TGTGCCAGCAGCTTTCAAGGGGGCAAAGGCGGGGAGCTGTTTTTT. Its protein is CASSFQGGKGGELFF.

This chain joins TRBV12-2 and TRBJ1-1. TRBV12-2 is recorded as a pseudogene. This CDR3 contains 13 residues. DNA of the CDR3: TGTGCAAGTCGCTTAGGAGGGAGGAGTGGCGCTTTCTTT. Protein: CASRLGGRSGAFF.

The J gene is TRBJ1-5, the V gene TRBV5-8; 7 bases line up with TRBD1. From germline, CDR1 is SGHTS and CDR2 YDEGEE. The CDR3 loop spans 15 amino acids. V lost 6 bases and J lost 1; bases outside the gene matches: 7. The CDR3 region is CASTLSTGSNQPQHF. DNA for the CDR3: TGTGCCAGCACCCTATCGACAGGGAGCAATCAGCCCCAGCATTTT.

The CDR3 DNA sequence: TGTGCCAGCAGCCAGGCCGGAGCGGGGGGGGCGACCAAGAATTCCCAGTACTTC. Residues: CASSQAGAGGATKNSQYF. The rearrangement joins TRBV4-2 to TRBJ2-5; 10 bases line up with TRBD2. Germline lookup yields CDR1 LGHNA and CDR2 YNFKEQ. Trimming cost V 3 bases and J 9 bases; bases outside gene matches: 19. The CDR3 extends over 18 amino acids.

The chain couples TRBV9 to TRBJ1-2; maybe TRBD1 (5 bases). V lost 4 bases, J lost 4 bases, and 20 bases lay in between. Germline loops: CDR1 SGDLS, CDR2 YYNGEE. The CDR3 has 16 amino acids. For the CDR3, the DNA is TGTGCCAGCAGCCCCTCCGGGACGGGGGGTTCCTATGGCTACACCTTC. The encoded protein is CASSPSGTGGSYGYTF.

The chain recombines TRBV5-1 with TRBJ1-3, with a tentative D call TRBD1 (6 bases). The germline CDR1 and CDR2 sequences are SGHRS and YFSETQ. V lost 0 bases, J lost 0 bases, and 13 bases lay in between. The CDR3 covers 17 residues. CDR3 in amino acids: CASSLAGGLSSGNTIYF. The CDR3 nucleotides are TGCGCCAGCAGCTTGGCCGGGGGGCTGAGCTCTGGAAACACCATATATTTT.

This chain uses TRBV7-9 with TRBJ2-5; 9 nucleotides match TRBD2. The CDR3 consists of 15 residues. V was pared by 0 bases and J by 5 bases, with 4 bases of the junction left unmatched. Looked up from germline, CDR1 is SEHNR and CDR2 is FQNEAQ (reference sequence). The CDR3 here is CASSLASGGRETQYF. The DNA of the CDR3 is TGTGCCAGCAGCTTAGCGAGCGGGGGGCGCGAGACCCAGTACTTC. The full variable domain, in which reference TRBV7-9 and TRBJ2-5 provide the parts outside the CDR3, is DTGVSQNPRHKITKRGQNVTFRCDPISEHNRLYWYRQTLGQGPEFLTYFQNEAQLEKSRLLSDRFSAERPKGSFSTLEIQRTEQGDSAMYLCASSLASGGRETQYFGPGTRLLVL.

The rearrangement joins TRBV11-2 to TRBJ2-3; TRBD2 matches at 8 bases. The CDR3 consists of 16 residues. V shed 3 bases, J shed 4 bases, and the junction held 9 bases outside the gene matches. Looked up from germline, CDR1 is SGHAT and CDR2 is FQNNGV. CDR3 nucleotide sequence: TGTGCCAGCAGCTTCTGGGGGAGCGGGGGCGCAGATACGCAGTATTTT. Translating it yields CASSFWGSGGADTQYF.

This chain joins TRBV28 and TRBJ1-4; no reliable D call. The CDR3 sequence is 16 residues long. Deletions cut 6 bases from V and 2 bases from J, with 16 bases between. Looked up from germline, CDR1 is MDHEN and CDR2 is SYDVKM. CDR3 region: CASSFPLGVTNEKLFF. The CDR3 nucleotides read TGTGCCAGCAGCTTCCCCCTGGGAGTCACTAATGAAAAACTGTTTTTT.

The gene calls are TRBV25-1 and TRBJ2-4; a possible D gene is TRBD2 (6 bases). Germline V gene data show CDR1 as MGHDK and CDR2 as SYGVNS. Trimming left V 6 bases short and J 3 bases short, with 12 bases between. This CDR3 spans 14 amino acids. The CDR3 protein is CASRPPGGKNIQYF. The CDR3 DNA reads TGTGCCAGCAGACCGCCCGGGGGCAAAAACATTCAGTACTTC.

The J gene is TRBJ1-5, the V gene TRBV5-1, with D maybe TRBD1 (5 bases). This CDR3 spans 17 amino acids. V was cut by 0 bases and J by 1 base, with 14 bases left in between. CDR1 SGHRS and CDR2 YFSETQ come from the germline V gene. CDR3 in DNA: TGCGCCAGCAGCTTGGCCTGGGGAGGGGCGAGCAATCAGCCCCAGCATTTT. Its translation: CASSLAWGGASNQPQHF.

The CDR3, as DNA: TGTGCCACCAACCCTCCGGGACAGGGGGGGCAGCCCCAGCATTTT. It yields the protein CATNPPGQGGQPQHF. V is TRBV28 and J is TRBJ1-5; 11 bases line up with TRBD1. CDR3 length: 15 residues. After removal of 10 bases from V and 7 bases from J, the junction contained 12 bases not matched to a gene. Germline V gives CDR1 MDHEN, CDR2 SYDVKM. Filled out from reference TRBV28 and TRBJ1-5, the complete variable domain reads DVKVTQSSRYLVKRTGEKVFLECVQDMDHENMFWYRQDPGLGLRLIYFSYDVKMKEKGDIPEGYSVSREKKERFSLILESASTNQTSMYLCATNPPGQGGQPQHFGDGTRLSIL.

The V call is TRBV28, the J call TRBJ1-2; D is unclear. CDR1 and CDR2 (germline): MDHEN, SYDVKM. This CDR3 is built from 13 residues. Trimming removed 5 bases at V and 9 bases at J, with 16 bases between. CDR3 nucleotide sequence: TGTGCCAGCAGTGGATCGGGAGGCGTGAGCTACACCTTC. This encodes CASSGSGGVSYTF.

This clone was detected only a few times. V is TRBV5-1 and J is TRBJ1-2; 8 positions match TRBD1. V lost 2 bases and J lost 3; bases outside the gene matches: 9. This CDR3 has 16 residues. Germline CDR1 and CDR2: SGHRS and YFSETQ. CDR3 sequence: CASSLDSETGDYGYTF. The CDR3 DNA reads as TGCGCCAGCAGCTTAGACTCCGAGACAGGGGACTATGGCTACACCTTC. Together with reference TRBV5-1 and TRBJ1-2, the CDR3 gives the full variable domain: KAGVTQTPRYLIKTRGQQVTLSCSPISGHRSVSWYQQTPGQGLQFLFEYFSETQRNKGNFPGRFSGRQFSNSRSEMNVSTLELGDSALYLCASSLDSETGDYGYTFGSGTRLTVV.

The rearrangement links TRBV6-1 to TRBJ2-7; a possible D gene is TRBD2 (6 bases). Germline V gives CDR1 MNHNS, CDR2 SASEGT. Trimming shortened V by 0 bases and J by 7 bases, and 13 bases separated the two germline ends. The CDR3 totals 14 residues. Here the CDR3 DNA reads TGTGCCAGCAGTGAAGCGGGCGGAGGGCGAGAGCAGTACTTC. It yields the protein CASSEAGGGREQYF.

The chain links TRBV14 to TRBJ1-2; 8 bases are shared with TRBD1. J was trimmed by 4 bases and V by 1 base; bases with no gene match: 2. Germline V CDR1 and CDR2: SGHDN, FVKESK. The CDR3 is 14 amino acids. The CDR3 spells CASSQGTGSYGYTF. CDR3 coding DNA: TGTGCCAGCAGCCAAGGGACAGGGTCCTATGGCTACACCTTC. Full variable domain (remainder filled in from reference TRBV14 and TRBJ1-2): EAGVTQFPSHSVIEKGQTVTLRCDPISGHDNLYWYRRVMGKEIKFLLHFVKESKQDESGMPNNRFLAERTGGTYSTLKVQPAELEDSGVYFCASSQGTGSYGYTFGSGTRLTVV.

The genes are TRBV7-9 and TRBJ2-5; the D gene is possibly TRBD2 (5 bases). V was shortened by 5 bases and J by 2 bases, with 9 bases between the two germline ends. Germline loops: CDR1 SEHNR, CDR2 FQNEAQ (reference sequence). CDR3 length: 13 residues. This CDR3 is CASSPGVQETQYF. CDR3 DNA: TGTGCCAGCAGCCCCGGGGTTCAAGAGACCCAGTACTTC.

This clone was detected once. The chain couples TRBV19 to TRBJ1-5; D ambiguous. The CDR3 runs 13 residues. CDR1 and CDR2 from the germline V gene are LNHDA and SQIVND (reference sequence). The ends were cut back, 5 bases at V and 5 bases at J, with 10 bases in the middle. CDR3 region: CASSDFADQPQHF. The CDR3 DNA follows: TGTGCCAGTAGTGATTTTGCGGATCAGCCCCAGCATTTT.

The chain is built from TRBV5-4 and TRBJ2-3; a possible D gene is TRBD2 (5 bases). Germline loops: CDR1 SGHNT, CDR2 YYREEE (reference sequence). V was trimmed by 0 bases and J by 6 bases, leaving 17 bases between them. The CDR3 has 16 residues. The CDR3, as DNA: TGTGCCAGCAGCTTGGGGTCCAGACGAGGAGGTGATACGCAGTATTTT. Amino acids: CASSLGSRRGGDTQYF.

V gene TRBV6-5 combines with J gene TRBJ2-7, with TRBD1 matching 7 bases. Germline CDR1 MNHEY, CDR2 SVGAGI. V lost 6 bases to trimming and J lost 5 bases; unmatched junction nucleotides: 1. The CDR3 has 11 amino acids. The CDR3 DNA is TGTGCCAGCAGGCAGGGGGACGAGCAGTACTTC. Amino acid sequence: CASRQGDEQYF.

This chain connects TRBV29-1 to TRBJ1-2; D gene unclear. CDR3 length: 12 residues. Germline CDR1 and CDR2: SQVTM and ANQGSEA. Trimming took off 7 bases at V and 0 bases at J, with 9 bases between the two ends. CDR3 nucleotide sequence: TGCAGCGCCGTAGGAGCTAACTATGGCTACACCTTC. Protein: CSAVGANYGYTF.

The CDR3 loop is CASSPIRGNEQYF. The CDR3 region has the DNA TGTGCCAGCAGTCCAATCCGGGGAAACGAGCAGTACTTC. This chain links TRBV28 with TRBJ2-7; D perhaps matches TRBD2 (5 bases). This CDR3 contains 13 residues. Germline V CDR1 and CDR2: MDHEN, SYDVKM. V was pared by 5 bases and J by 5 bases, with 13 bases between.

CDR3 DNA sequence: TGTGCCAGCAGCTTTCAGGCTACCGGAGCTTTCTTT. It yields the protein CASSFQATGAFF. The chain is built from TRBV7-2 and TRBJ1-1, with D hard to call. The germline V gene has CDR1 SGHTA and CDR2 FQGNSA. Trimming took off 3 bases at V and 10 bases at J, with 12 bases between the two ends. The CDR3 length is 12 residues.

The V gene is TRBV10-3, the J gene TRBJ1-2; D is possibly TRBD1 (6 bases). The CDR3 totals 16 residues. Germline lookup yields CDR1 ENHRY and CDR2 SYGVKD. V dropped 0 bases and J dropped 0 bases, with 11 bases sitting between them. The CDR3 DNA reads as TGTGCCATCAGTGAGTCCCGGACAGAAACTAACTATGGCTACACCTTC. Protein product: CAISESRTETNYGYTF.

The V gene is TRBV9, the J gene TRBJ1-4, with 7 bases that match TRBD1. Germline V CDR1 and CDR2: SGDLS, YYNGEE. This CDR3 is built from 16 residues. V shed 2 bases, J shed 0 bases, and the junction held 4 bases outside the gene matches. This chain's CDR3 is CASSVDQGATNEKLFF. CDR3 coding DNA: TGTGCCAGCAGCGTCGATCAGGGGGCAACTAATGAAAAACTGTTTTTT.

The V gene is TRBV9, the J gene TRBJ2-7; D gene uncertain. Per germline, CDR1 SGDLS and CDR2 YYNGEE. V lost 0 bases to trimming and J lost 5 bases, with 9 bases between them. This CDR3 has 13 amino acids. The CDR3 is CASSVGDANEQYF. The CDR3 DNA follows: TGTGCCAGCAGCGTAGGCGATGCCAACGAGCAGTACTTC.